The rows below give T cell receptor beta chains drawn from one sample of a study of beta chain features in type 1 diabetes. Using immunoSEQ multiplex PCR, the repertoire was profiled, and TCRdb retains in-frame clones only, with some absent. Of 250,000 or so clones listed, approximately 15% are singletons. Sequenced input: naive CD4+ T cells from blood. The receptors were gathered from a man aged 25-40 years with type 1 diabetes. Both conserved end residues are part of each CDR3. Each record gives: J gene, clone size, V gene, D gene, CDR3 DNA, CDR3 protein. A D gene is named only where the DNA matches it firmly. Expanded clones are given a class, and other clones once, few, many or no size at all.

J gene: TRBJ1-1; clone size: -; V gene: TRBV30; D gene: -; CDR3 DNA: TGTGCCTGGAGATGGGAGGGTGAAGCTTTCTTT; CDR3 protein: CAWRWEGEAFF
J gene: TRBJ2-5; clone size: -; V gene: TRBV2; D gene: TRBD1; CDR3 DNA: TGTGCCAGCAGTGAAGCCCGGGACAGAGGGGCCCAGTACTTC; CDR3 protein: CASSEARDRGAQYF
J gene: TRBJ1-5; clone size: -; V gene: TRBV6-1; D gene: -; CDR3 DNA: TGTGCCAGCAGTGACGGGGGGCGGCGTCAGCCCCAGCATTTT; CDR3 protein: CASSDGGRRQPQHF
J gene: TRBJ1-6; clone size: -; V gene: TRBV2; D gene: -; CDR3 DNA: TGTGCCAGCAGGGGACAACCTAATTCACCCCTCCACTTT; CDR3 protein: CASRGQPNSPLHF
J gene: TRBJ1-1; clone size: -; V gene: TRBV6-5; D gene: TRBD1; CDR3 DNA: TGTGCCAGCAGTTACAGGGGGCAAGGTGAAGCTTTCTTT; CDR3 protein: CASSYRGQGEAFF
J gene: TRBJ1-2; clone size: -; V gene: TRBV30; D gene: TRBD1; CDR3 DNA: TGTGCCTGGAGTGACCGACAGGGCTCTGGCTACACCTTC; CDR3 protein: CAWSDRQGSGYTF
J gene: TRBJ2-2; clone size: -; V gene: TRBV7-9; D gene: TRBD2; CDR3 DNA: TGTGCCAGCAGCCGATATAGCGGGAGGAATAACACCGGGGAGCTGTTTTTT; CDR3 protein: CASSRYSGRNNTGELFF
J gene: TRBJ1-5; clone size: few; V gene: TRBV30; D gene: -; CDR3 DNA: TGTGCCTGGAGTGGGCCGGGGGGCCAGCCCCAGCATTTT; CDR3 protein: CAWSGPGGQPQHF
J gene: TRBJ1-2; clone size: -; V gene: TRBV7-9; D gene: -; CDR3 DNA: TGTGCCAGCAGGCCGCATCGGGGGGAGGATGGCTACACCTTC; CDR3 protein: CASRPHRGEDGYTF
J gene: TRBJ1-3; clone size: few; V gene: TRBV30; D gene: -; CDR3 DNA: TGTGCCTGGGAGGACAGCCTATCTGGAAACACCATATATTTT; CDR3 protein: CAWEDSLSGNTIYF